The clone carrying this TCR beta chain appeared a few times. This entry comes from a study of blood T cells in healthy people across ages. The ends lost 4 bases at V and 8 bases at J; junction bases unmatched: 12. Germline V gene sequence: CDR1 MGHRA, CDR2 YSYEKL. The CDR3 contains 16 residues. Extraction yielded at least 5 micrograms of total RNA per sample. With a J-beta primer mix and a sample-barcoded 5' primer, a second PCR ran roughly 6 to 11 cycles. Each CDR3 protein gets one entry after TCRdb re-called the 5' RACE reads with MiXCR. Of about 1.1 million distinct CDR3 sequences in the sample, 30% to 40% are singletons; the top ten hold about 12%.

This rearrangement joins TRBV4-1 to TRBJ1-4, with TRBD1 matching over 8 bases. This TCR was recovered from a man between 18 and 29 years old in good health. Sequencing was carried out using blood. CDR3 in amino acids: CASSRELGTGGEKLFF. The CDR3 DNA follows: TGCGCCAGCAGCCGCGAACTGGGGACAGGAGGGGAAAAACTGTTTTTT.